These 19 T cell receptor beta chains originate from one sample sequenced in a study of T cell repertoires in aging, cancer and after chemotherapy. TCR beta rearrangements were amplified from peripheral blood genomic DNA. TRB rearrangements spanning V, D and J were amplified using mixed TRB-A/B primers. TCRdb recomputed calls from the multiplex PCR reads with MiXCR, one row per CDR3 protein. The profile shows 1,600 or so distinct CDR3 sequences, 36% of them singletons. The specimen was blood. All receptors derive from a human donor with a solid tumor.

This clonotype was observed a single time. CDR3 sequence (DNA): TGTGCCAGCAGTTTACGGACTAGCGGGACCGGGGAGCTGTTTTTT. Amino acid sequence: CASSLRTSGTGELFF. The J gene is TRBJ2-2, the V gene TRBV28, with 11 bases aligning to TRBD2. This CDR3 has 15 amino acids. Unmatched junction bases numbered 1, after V lost 2 bases and J lost 5 bases. Germline loops: CDR1 MDHEN, CDR2 SYDVKM.

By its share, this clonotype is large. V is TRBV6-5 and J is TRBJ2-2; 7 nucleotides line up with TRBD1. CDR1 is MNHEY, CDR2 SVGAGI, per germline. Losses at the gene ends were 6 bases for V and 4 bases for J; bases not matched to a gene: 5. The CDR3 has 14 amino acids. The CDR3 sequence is CASSYDRVTGELFF. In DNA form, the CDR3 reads TGTGCCAGCAGCTACGACAGGGTCACCGGGGAGCTGTTTTTT.

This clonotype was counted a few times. The CDR3 region has the DNA TGTGCCTGGAGTGTACGGGGGCAGGAGATGAGAAACACCATATATTTT. As protein: CAWSVRGQEMRNTIYF. The chain combines TRBV30 with TRBJ1-3, with D maybe TRBD1 (6 bases). This CDR3 spans 16 amino acids. V was shortened by 0 bases and J by 5 bases, with 17 bases between the two germline ends. CDR1 and CDR2 (germline): GTSNPN, SVGIG (reference sequence).

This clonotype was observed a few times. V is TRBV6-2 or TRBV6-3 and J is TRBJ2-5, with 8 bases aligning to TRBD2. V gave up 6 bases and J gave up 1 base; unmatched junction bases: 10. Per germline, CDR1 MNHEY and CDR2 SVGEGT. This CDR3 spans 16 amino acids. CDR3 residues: CASSHWGREAQETQYF. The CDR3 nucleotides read TGTGCCAGCAGCCATTGGGGGCGGGAGGCCCAAGAGACCCAGTACTTC.

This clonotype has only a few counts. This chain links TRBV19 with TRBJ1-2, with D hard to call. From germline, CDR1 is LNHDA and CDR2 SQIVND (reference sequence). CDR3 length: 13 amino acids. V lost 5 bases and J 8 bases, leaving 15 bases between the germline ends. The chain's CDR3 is CASSEAVVRGYTF. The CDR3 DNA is TGTGCCAGTAGTGAGGCGGTGGTACGGGGCTACACCTTC.

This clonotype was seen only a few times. The CDR3 sequence: CASSPYRGRGGNEQFF. CDR3 coding DNA: TGTGCCAGCAGTCCCTACAGGGGGCGCGGAGGCAATGAGCAGTTCTTC. J is TRBJ2-1 and V is TRBV6-2 or TRBV6-3; 9 positions agree with TRBD1. The CDR3 length is 16 residues. V trimming: 5 bases; J trimming: 6 bases; junction bases outside the gene matches: 11. CDR1 is MNHEY, CDR2 SVGEGT, per germline.

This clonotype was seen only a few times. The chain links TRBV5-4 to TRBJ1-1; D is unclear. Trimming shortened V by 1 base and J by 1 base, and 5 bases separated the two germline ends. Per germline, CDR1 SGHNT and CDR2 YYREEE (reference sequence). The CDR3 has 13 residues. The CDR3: CASSLTENTEAFF. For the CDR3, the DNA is TGTGCCAGCAGCTTGACGGAGAACACTGAAGCTTTCTTT.

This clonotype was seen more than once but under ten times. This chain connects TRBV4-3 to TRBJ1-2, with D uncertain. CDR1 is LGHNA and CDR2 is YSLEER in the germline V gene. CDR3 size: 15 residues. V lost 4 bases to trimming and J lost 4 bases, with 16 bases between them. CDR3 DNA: TGCGCCAGCAGCCCCGACCGAACCGGGCGCTATGGCTACACCTTC. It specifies CASSPDRTGRYGYTF.

CDR3 sequence (DNA): TGTGCCAGCAGCAACATAGCGGGAGGGTCGGGTGAGCAGTTCTTC. It specifies CASSNIAGGSGEQFF. The genes are TRBV11-2 and TRBJ2-1; 11 bases match TRBD2. V lost 5 bases and J lost 9; bases outside the gene matches: 9. Germline V gene data show CDR1 as SGHAT and CDR2 as FQNNGV. The CDR3 is 15 amino acids.

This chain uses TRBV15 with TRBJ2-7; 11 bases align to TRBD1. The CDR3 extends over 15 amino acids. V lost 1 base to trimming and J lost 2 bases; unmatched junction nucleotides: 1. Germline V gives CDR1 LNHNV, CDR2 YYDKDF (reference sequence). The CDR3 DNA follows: TGTGCCACCAGCAGAGGGGGACAGGGGGCCTACGAGCAGTACTTC. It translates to CATSRGGQGAYEQYF.

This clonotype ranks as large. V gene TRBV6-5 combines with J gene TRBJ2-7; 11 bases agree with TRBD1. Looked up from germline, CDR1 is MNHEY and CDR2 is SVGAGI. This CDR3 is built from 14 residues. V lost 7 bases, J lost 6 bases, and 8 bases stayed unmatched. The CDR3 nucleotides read TGTGCCAGCACCCTGAGGGGACAGGGGGGCGAGCAGTACTTC. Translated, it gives CASTLRGQGGEQYF.

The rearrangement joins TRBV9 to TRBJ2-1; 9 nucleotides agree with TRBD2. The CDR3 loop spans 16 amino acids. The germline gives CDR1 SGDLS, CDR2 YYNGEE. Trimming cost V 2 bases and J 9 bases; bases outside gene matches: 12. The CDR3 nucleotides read TGTGCCAGCAGCGTTCAGCCTAGCGGGACCTCGGGTGAGCAGTTCTTC. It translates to CASSVQPSGTSGEQFF. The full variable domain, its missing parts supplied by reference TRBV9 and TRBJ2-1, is DSGVTQTPKHLITATGQRVTLRCSPRSGDLSVYWYQQSLDQGLQFLIQYYNGEERAKGNILERFSAQQFPDLHSELNLSSLELGDSALYFCASSVQPSGTSGEQFFGPGTRLTVL.

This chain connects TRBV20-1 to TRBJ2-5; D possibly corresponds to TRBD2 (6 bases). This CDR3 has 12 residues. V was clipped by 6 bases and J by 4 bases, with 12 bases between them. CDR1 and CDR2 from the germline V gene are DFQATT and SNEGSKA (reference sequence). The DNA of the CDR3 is TGCAGTGCCGTGGCCGGGGGAGAGACCCAGTACTTC. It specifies CSAVAGGETQYF.

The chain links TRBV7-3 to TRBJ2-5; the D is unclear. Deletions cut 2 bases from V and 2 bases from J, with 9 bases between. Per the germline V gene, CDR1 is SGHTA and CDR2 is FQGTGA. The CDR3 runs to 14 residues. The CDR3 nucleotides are TGTGCCAGCAGCTTAGCGGTTGGACAAGAGACCCAGTACTTC. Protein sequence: CASSLAVGQETQYF.

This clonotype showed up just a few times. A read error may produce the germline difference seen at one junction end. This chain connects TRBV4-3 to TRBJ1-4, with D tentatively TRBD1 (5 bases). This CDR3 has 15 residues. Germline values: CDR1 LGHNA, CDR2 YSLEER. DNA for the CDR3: TGTGCCAGCAGCCAGTCTGAGGGGCAGAATGAAAAACTGTTTTTT. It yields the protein CASSQSEGQNEKLFF.

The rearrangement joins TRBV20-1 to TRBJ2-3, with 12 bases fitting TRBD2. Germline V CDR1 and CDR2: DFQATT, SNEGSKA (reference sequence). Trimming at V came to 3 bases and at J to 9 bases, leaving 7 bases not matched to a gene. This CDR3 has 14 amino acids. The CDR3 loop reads CSARPSGREGTQYF. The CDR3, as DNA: TGCAGTGCTAGGCCTAGCGGGAGGGAGGGAACGCAGTATTTT.

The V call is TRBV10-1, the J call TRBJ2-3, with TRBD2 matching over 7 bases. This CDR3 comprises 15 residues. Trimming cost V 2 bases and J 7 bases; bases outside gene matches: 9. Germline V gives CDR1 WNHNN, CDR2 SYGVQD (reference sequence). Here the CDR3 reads CASSEELAAVNTQYF. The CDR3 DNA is TGCGCCAGCAGTGAGGAGCTAGCGGCGGTCAATACGCAGTATTTT.

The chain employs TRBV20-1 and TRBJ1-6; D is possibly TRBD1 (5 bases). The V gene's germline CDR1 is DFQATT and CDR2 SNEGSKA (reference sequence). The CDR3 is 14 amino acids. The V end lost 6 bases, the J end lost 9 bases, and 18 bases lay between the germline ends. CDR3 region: CSAQGQGGGSPLHF. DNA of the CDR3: TGCAGTGCCCAGGGTCAGGGCGGCGGTTCACCCCTCCACTTT.

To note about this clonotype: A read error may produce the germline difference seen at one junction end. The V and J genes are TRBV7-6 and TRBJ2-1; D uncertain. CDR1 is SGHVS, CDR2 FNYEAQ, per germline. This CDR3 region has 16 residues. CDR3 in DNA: TGTGCCAGCAGCTTAACACAAGCATCCTCCTACAATAAGCAGTTCTTC. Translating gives CASSLTQASSYNKQFF.